The 11 T cell receptor beta chains in this list originate from one sample, sequenced in a study of blood T cell repertoires in COVID-19. The table came from immunoSEQ multiplex PCR; TCRdb's copy has only in-frame clones and leaves some out. The data show 100,000 or so clones, with around 92% seen just once and about 6.6% held by the top ten. Material for sequencing was peripheral blood. The receptors derive from a woman aged 60-75 years with active COVID-19.

The chain joins TRBV2 to TRBJ2-1, with TRBD2 as a possible D gene (5 bases). CDR1 and CDR2 from the germline V gene are SNHLY and FYNNEI. V dropped 6 bases and J dropped 7 bases, with 7 bases sitting between them. The CDR3 loop spans 11 amino acids. CDR3 in DNA: TGTGCCAGCAGGAGGGATAATGAGCAGTTCTTC. Its translation: CASRRDNEQFF.

The V gene is TRBV9, the J gene TRBJ2-1; perhaps TRBD1 as D (7 bases). This CDR3 has 15 amino acids. Deletions cut 0 bases from V and 7 bases from J, with 14 bases between. Germline CDR1 reads SGDLS; CDR2 reads YYNGEE. CDR3 DNA: TGTGCCAGCAGCGTAGTACCGACAGGGAGGAATGAGCAGTTCTTC. Translation: CASSVVPTGRNEQFF.

The chain employs TRBV3-1 (or the pseudogene TRBV3-2) and TRBJ2-3; 8 bases are shared with TRBD2. Germline CDR1 reads LGHDT; CDR2 reads YNNKEL (reference sequence). Losses at the gene ends were 3 bases for V and 4 bases for J; bases not matched to a gene: 18. This CDR3 has 19 amino acids. The CDR3 bases are TGTGCCAGCAGCCAGATGATTCCGGGACTAGTTGGTTCCCCAGATACGCAGTATTTT. This codes for CASSQMIPGLVGSPDTQYF.

This clone was picked up one time. The chain couples TRBV6-1 to TRBJ2-5; 7 nucleotides agree with TRBD2. CDR1 MNHNS and CDR2 SASEGT come from the germline V gene. CDR3 size: 15 residues. Losses at the gene ends were 3 bases for V and 2 bases for J; bases not matched to a gene: 6. CDR3: CASSDRPSGQETQYF. The DNA for the CDR3 is TGTGCCAGCAGTGACCGGCCTAGCGGTCAAGAGACCCAGTACTTC.

The chain recombines TRBV28 with TRBJ2-2; D is uncertain. The ends were cut back, 3 bases at V and 1 base at J, with 6 bases in the middle. This CDR3 region has 14 residues. Germline assignment: CDR1 MDHEN and CDR2 SYDVKM. The CDR3: CASSFNRNTGELFF. The CDR3 region has the DNA TGTGCCAGCAGTTTCAACAGGAACACCGGGGAGCTGTTTTTT. The full variable domain, its missing parts supplied by reference TRBV28 and TRBJ2-2, is DVKVTQSSRYLVKRTGEKVFLECVQDMDHENMFWYRQDPGLGLRLIYFSYDVKMKEKGDIPEGYSVSREKKERFSLILESASTNQTSMYLCASSFNRNTGELFFGEGSRLTVL.

The rearrangement joins TRBV27 to TRBJ1-3; 7 nucleotides agree with TRBD1. Germline trimming cut 6 bases from V and 7 bases from J; bases unmatched to any gene: 9. The CDR3 length is 14 residues. Per germline, CDR1 MNHEY and CDR2 SMNVEV (reference sequence). The CDR3 sequence: CASSSPSRGNTIYF. As DNA, the CDR3 is TGTGCCAGCAGCTCCCCTAGCAGGGGGAACACCATATATTTT.

This clone was seen a single time. The CDR3, as DNA: TGTGCCAGCAGTGACGGAGCGGGAGGAGGCGGGGAGCTGTTTTTT. Protein: CASSDGAGGGGELFF. The rearrangement uses TRBV25-1 and TRBJ2-2, with 9 bases lining up with TRBD2. The V segment lost 3 bases and the J segment 7 bases; nucleotides outside the gene matches: 6. The CDR3 sequence is 15 residues long. Germline loops: CDR1 MGHDK, CDR2 SYGVNS.

The J gene is TRBJ1-6, the V gene TRBV12-3 or TRBV12-4; D gene ambiguous. V lost 9 bases and J lost 3, with 9 bases in between. There are 13 residues in the CDR3. CDR3 bases: TGTGCCAGTACGACGGGCTATAATTCACCCCTCCACTTT. Translation: CASTTGYNSPLHF.

The chain combines TRBV12-3 or TRBV12-4 with TRBJ1-2; a possible D gene is TRBD1 (6 bases). Trimming took off 5 bases at V and 1 base at J, with 8 bases between the two ends. The CDR3 runs to 13 residues. The CDR3 here is CASSRQVNYGYTF. The CDR3 nucleotides are TGTGCCAGCAGTAGACAGGTTAACTATGGCTACACCTTC.

This chain uses TRBV6-5 with TRBJ2-1, with D possibly TRBD1 on 7 matching bases. V was trimmed by 6 bases and J by 7 bases, leaving 16 bases between them. The CDR3 sequence is 14 residues long. Per the germline V gene, CDR1 is MNHEY and CDR2 is SVGAGI. CDR3 sequence (DNA): TGTGCCAGCAGCCCACCGACAGGGAGGAATGAGCAGTTCTTC. It encodes CASSPPTGRNEQFF.

The chain employs TRBV11-3 and TRBJ2-1, with a weak D call TRBD2 (5 bases). The germline V gene has CDR1 SGHNT and CDR2 YENEEA. The length of the CDR3 is 14 residues. V shed 0 bases and J shed 7 bases, with 10 bases lying between them. The CDR3 DNA reads TGTGCCAGCAGCTTAGATGGACTGCAAAATGAGCAGTTCTTC. Amino acid sequence: CASSLDGLQNEQFF.